These T cell receptor beta chains were read from a single sample in a study of OX40 agonist ivuxolimab in advanced cancers. Produced via immunoSEQ multiplex PCR; TCRdb's table is partial and in-frame only. In the table there are around 95,000 clones, 90% of which are singletons. The sequencing used CD4+ or CD8+ T cells sorted from blood, collected in a trial of the OX40 agonist ivuxolimab. The receptors shown here come from an adult with an advanced solid tumor such as melanoma, head and neck, liver or kidney cancer. Each CDR3 is given with its conserved first and last residue. The D gene is left open where the match is weak. Clone size is stated in some rows and not others, as once, few, many or a class when expanded.

clone_size: .
v_call: TRBV6-1
d_call: .
j_call: TRBJ2-1
cdr3_nt: TGTGCCAGCAGTGAAGCAGGGGGGGAGCAGTTCTTC
cdr3_aa: CASSEAGGEQFF

clone_size: .
v_call: TRBV7-9
d_call: TRBD2
j_call: TRBJ2-3
cdr3_nt: TGTGCCAGCAGCTTAGGAGGGACTAGAAGCGGGTTAGGAGATACGCAGTATTTT
cdr3_aa: CASSLGGTRSGLGDTQYF

clone_size: .
v_call: TRBV6-6
d_call: .
j_call: TRBJ2-3
cdr3_nt: TGTGCCAGCAGTTCGCAGGGCACAGATACGCAGTATTTT
cdr3_aa: CASSSQGTDTQYF

clone_size: .
v_call: TRBV4-2
d_call: .
j_call: TRBJ2-2
cdr3_nt: TGTGCCAGCAGCCTCCGGGACATGGGTACCGGGGAGCTGTTTTTT
cdr3_aa: CASSLRDMGTGELFF

clone_size: .
v_call: TRBV11-2
d_call: .
j_call: TRBJ2-5
cdr3_nt: TGTGCCAGCAGCAAGAGGTTTAGGGAGACCCAGTACTTC
cdr3_aa: CASSKRFRETQYF

clone_size: .
v_call: TRBV5-6
d_call: .
j_call: TRBJ1-2
cdr3_nt: TGTGCCAGCAGCTTGAGAGGGAACTATGGCTACACCTTC
cdr3_aa: CASSLRGNYGYTF

clone_size: .
v_call: TRBV11-2
d_call: .
j_call: TRBJ2-2
cdr3_nt: TGTGCCAGCAGCCCGTCGCCAGGTGGGACCGGGGAGCTGTTTTTT
cdr3_aa: CASSPSPGGTGELFF

clone_size: .
v_call: TRBV5-4
d_call: TRBD2
j_call: TRBJ2-2
cdr3_nt: TGTGCCAGCAGCATCGGACTAGCGGGATACACCGGGGAGCTGTTTTTT
cdr3_aa: CASSIGLAGYTGELFF

clone_size: .
v_call: TRBV6-6
d_call: TRBD1
j_call: TRBJ2-7
cdr3_nt: TGTGCCAGCAGTAGGACAGGGGGCGAGTACGAGCAGTACTTC
cdr3_aa: CASSRTGGEYEQYF

clone_size: .
v_call: TRBV5-6
d_call: .
j_call: TRBJ1-5
cdr3_nt: TGTGCCAGCAGCTACGGGGCGTTGGGAGGCCAGCCCCAGCATTTT
cdr3_aa: CASSYGALGGQPQHF

clone_size: .
v_call: TRBV30
d_call: TRBD1
j_call: TRBJ1-5
cdr3_nt: TGTGCCTGGAGTAGGGACAGGGTTATTCGGCAGCCCCAGCATTTT
cdr3_aa: CAWSRDRVIRQPQHF

clone_size: few
v_call: TRBV5-1
d_call: .
j_call: TRBJ1-1
cdr3_nt: TGCGCCAGCAGCTTAGGTACAGATTGGTACACTGAAGCTTTCTTT
cdr3_aa: CASSLGTDWYTEAFF

clone_size: .
v_call: TRBV5-1
d_call: TRBD2
j_call: TRBJ2-7
cdr3_nt: TGCGCCAGCAGCCTCGGACTAGCGGGGGGACCCCACTCCGAGCAGTACTTC
cdr3_aa: CASSLGLAGGPHSEQYF

clone_size: .
v_call: TRBV5-4
d_call: .
j_call: TRBJ1-2
cdr3_nt: TGTGCCAGCAGCAACGAAGACATGAGCCCGAACTATGGCTACACCTTC
cdr3_aa: CASSNEDMSPNYGYTF

clone_size: .
v_call: TRBV11-2
d_call: .
j_call: TRBJ2-4
cdr3_nt: TGTGCCATTGGGTCGCGAGCCAAAAACATTCAGTACTTC
cdr3_aa: CAIGSRAKNIQYF

clone_size: .
v_call: TRBV27
d_call: TRBD2
j_call: TRBJ2-7
cdr3_nt: TGTGCCAGCAGGCCCGGGACTAGCGGGGGTACCTACGAGCAGTACTTC
cdr3_aa: CASRPGTSGGTYEQYF

clone_size: .
v_call: TRBV5-1
d_call: TRBD2
j_call: TRBJ2-3
cdr3_nt: TGCGCCAGCAGCTTGGGACTAGCGGGAGTTGATACGCAGTATTTT
cdr3_aa: CASSLGLAGVDTQYF

clone_size: .
v_call: TRBV5-4
d_call: TRBD2
j_call: TRBJ2-5
cdr3_nt: TGTGCCAGCAGGCTCGGACTAGCGGGGGGAGGGACCCAGTACTTC
cdr3_aa: CASRLGLAGGGTQYF

clone_size: .
v_call: TRBV10-3
d_call: TRBD1
j_call: TRBJ1-2
cdr3_nt: TGTGCCATCAGAGGGACAGGGTTACACTATGGCTACACCTTC
cdr3_aa: CAIRGTGLHYGYTF

clone_size: .
v_call: TRBV28
d_call: .
j_call: TRBJ2-3
cdr3_nt: TGTGCCAGCAGTTCCCCAGGTCCTCCGACAGATACGCAGTATTTT
cdr3_aa: CASSSPGPPTDTQYF

clone_size: .
v_call: TRBV6-5
d_call: TRBD1
j_call: TRBJ1-2
cdr3_nt: TGTGCCAGCAGTTACGGGCAAAGGGGACAGGCTTATGGCTACACCTTC
cdr3_aa: CASSYGQRGQAYGYTF

clone_size: .
v_call: TRBV9
d_call: TRBD2
j_call: TRBJ2-1
cdr3_nt: TGTGCCAGCAGCGTAGACCCTCTAGCGGGAGTAATCAATGAGCAGTTCTTC
cdr3_aa: CASSVDPLAGVINEQFF

clone_size: .
v_call: TRBV28
d_call: .
j_call: TRBJ1-1
cdr3_nt: TGTGCCAGCATTACGGCGGACAGATATACTGAAGCTTTCTTT
cdr3_aa: CASITADRYTEAFF

clone_size: .
v_call: TRBV18
d_call: TRBD1
j_call: TRBJ2-7
cdr3_nt: TGTGCCAGCTCACCCCGACAGGGAGCCTACGAGCAGTACTTC
cdr3_aa: CASSPRQGAYEQYF

clone_size: .
v_call: TRBV7-9
d_call: TRBD1
j_call: TRBJ1-5
cdr3_nt: TGTGCCAGCAGTCACGTCGGACAGGGAGATCAGCCCCAGCATTTT
cdr3_aa: CASSHVGQGDQPQHF

clone_size: .
v_call: TRBV10-1
d_call: .
j_call: TRBJ1-4
cdr3_nt: TGCGCCAGCAGTGGGGCAGGGAATGAAAAACTGTTTTTT
cdr3_aa: CASSGAGNEKLFF

clone_size: .
v_call: TRBV10-3
d_call: .
j_call: TRBJ2-3
cdr3_nt: TGTGCCATCAGTGCCACAGATACGCAGTATTTT
cdr3_aa: CAISATDTQYF

clone_size: .
v_call: TRBV5-4
d_call: .
j_call: TRBJ2-5
cdr3_nt: TGTGCCAGCAGCTTGGTAGGGGCAGAAGAGACCCAGTACTTC
cdr3_aa: CASSLVGAEETQYF

clone_size: .
v_call: TRBV19
d_call: .
j_call: TRBJ2-7
cdr3_nt: TGTGCCAGTAGTTCTGGGACACTCAACGAGCAGTACTTC
cdr3_aa: CASSSGTLNEQYF